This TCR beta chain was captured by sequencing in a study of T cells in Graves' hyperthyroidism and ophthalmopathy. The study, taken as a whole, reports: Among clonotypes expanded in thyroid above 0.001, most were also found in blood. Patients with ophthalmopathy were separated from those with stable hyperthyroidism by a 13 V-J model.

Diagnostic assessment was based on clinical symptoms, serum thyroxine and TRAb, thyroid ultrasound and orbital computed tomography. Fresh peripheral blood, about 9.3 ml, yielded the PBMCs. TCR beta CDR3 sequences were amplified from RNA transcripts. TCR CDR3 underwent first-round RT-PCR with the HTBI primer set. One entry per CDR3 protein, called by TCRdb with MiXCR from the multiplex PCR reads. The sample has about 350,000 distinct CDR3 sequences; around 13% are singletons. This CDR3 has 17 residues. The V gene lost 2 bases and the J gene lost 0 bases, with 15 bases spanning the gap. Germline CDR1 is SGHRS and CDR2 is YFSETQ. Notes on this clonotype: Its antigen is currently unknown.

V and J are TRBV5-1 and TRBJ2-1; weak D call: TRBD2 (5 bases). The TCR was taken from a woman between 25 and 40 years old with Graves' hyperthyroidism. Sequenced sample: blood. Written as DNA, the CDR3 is TGCGCCAGCAGCTTCTCTCCAGGACTGAGCTCCTACAATGAGCAGTTCTTC. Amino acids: CASSFSPGLSSYNEQFF.